These 24 T cell receptor beta chains were sequenced from one sample in a study of T cells in Graves' hyperthyroidism and ophthalmopathy. The TCR beta CDR3 regions underwent amplification using RNA transcripts as the source. A first-round RT-PCR of the TCR CDR3 used the HTBI primer set. TCRdb itself ran the multiplex PCR reads through MiXCR, one entry per CDR3 protein. The sample consists of hundreds of thousands of distinct CDR3 sequences, under 45% of them appearing once. The sample taken for sequencing was blood. Every receptor here comes from a woman in her thirties or forties with Graves' hyperthyroidism.

The chain links TRBV20-1 to TRBJ2-5; D is possibly TRBD1 (6 bases). V was clipped by 0 bases and J by 9 bases, with 11 bases between them. CDR1 is DFQATT and CDR2 is SNEGSKA in the germline V gene (reference sequence). CDR3 length: 12 residues. The CDR3 region has the DNA TGCAGTGCTAGAGATCACGGACAGCCCCAGTACTTC. Its translation: CSARDHGQPQYF.

Many counts were recorded for this clonotype. The rearrangement links TRBV19 to TRBJ1-2; no reliable D call. Looked up from germline, CDR1 is LNHDA and CDR2 is SQIVND (reference sequence). V lost 6 bases, J lost 3 bases, and 17 bases lay in between. This CDR3 spans 15 amino acids. CDR3 nucleotides: TGTGCCAGTAGACCGTGGAGCCGAGAGCACTATGGCTACACCTTC. Translating it yields CASRPWSREHYGYTF.

This clonotype was detected ten times or more. V usage is TRBV12-3 or TRBV12-4 and J usage is TRBJ1-6; D perhaps matches TRBD1 (5 bases). V was shortened by 3 bases and J by 7 bases, with 13 bases between the two germline ends. The CDR3 runs to 15 residues. CDR3 in DNA: TGTGCCAGCAGTTTCATGGGACGGGGGAATTCACCCCTCCACTTT. It translates to CASSFMGRGNSPLHF.

The chain links TRBV20-1 to TRBJ1-5; D ambiguous. CDR1 DFQATT and CDR2 SNEGSKA come from the germline V gene (reference sequence). The CDR3 consists of 16 residues. Between the trimmed V and J ends, which lost 0 bases and 0 bases, there was a span of 12 bases. The CDR3 DNA follows: TGCAGTGCTAGAGAGGAGTGGCTATATAGCAATCAGCCCCAGCATTTT. This encodes CSAREEWLYSNQPQHF.

This clonotype appeared a few times. V is TRBV6-5 and J is TRBJ1-6; TRBD1 is a possible D gene (6 bases). The CDR3 spans 16 residues. V gave up 5 bases and J gave up 5 bases, with 16 bases separating them. Looked up from germline, CDR1 is MNHEY and CDR2 is SVGAGI. The CDR3 loop reads CASSELEQGDNSPLHF. CDR3 sequence (DNA): TGTGCCAGCAGTGAATTGGAACAGGGTGATAATTCACCCCTCCACTTT.

A word on this clonotype: Possible read error: a much larger clone is one base away. The chain combines TRBV7-2 with TRBJ1-4; TRBD1 agrees at 7 bases. The CDR3 is made up of 15 amino acids. V lost 0 bases, J lost 6 bases, and 4 bases stayed unmatched. Per the germline V gene, CDR1 is SGHTA and CDR2 is FQGNSA. CDR3: CASSLAGQGDEKLFF. As DNA, the CDR3 is TGTGCCAGCAGCTTAGCGGGGCAGGGGGATGAAAAACTGTTTTTT.

The sample holds many counts of this clonotype. The chain has TRBV4-1 and TRBJ1-5; D perhaps matches TRBD1 (5 bases). The germline V and J ends were trimmed by 0 bases and 3 bases, with 9 bases remaining between them. Germline V gene data show CDR1 as MGHRA and CDR2 as YSYEKL. This CDR3 has 15 amino acids. CDR3 in DNA: TGCGCCAGCAGCCAAGAAGGGACGGTCAATCAGCCCCAGCATTTT. Its translation: CASSQEGTVNQPQHF.

This clonotype was seen at least ten times. This chain connects TRBV29-1 to TRBJ1-4, with 9 bases matching TRBD1. V lost 5 bases, J lost 9 bases, and 7 bases stayed unmatched. CDR3 size: 13 residues. Looked up from germline, CDR1 is SQVTM and CDR2 is ANQGSEA. Written as DNA, the CDR3 is TGCAGCGTTTCTTCTGGGACAGGGCAAAAACTGTTTTTT. This sequence encodes CSVSSGTGQKLFF.

A word on this clonotype: This may come from a read error, since a much larger clone is one base off. This chain links TRBV29-1 with TRBJ1-2, with 8 bases matching TRBD1. CDR3 size: 13 residues. V was pared by 3 bases and J by 6 bases, with 6 bases of the junction left unmatched. The V gene's germline CDR1 is SQVTM and CDR2 ANQGSEA. The CDR3 region is CSVEPQGAHGYTF. The CDR3 DNA is TGCAGCGTTGAGCCCCAGGGGGCCCATGGCTACACCTTC.

This clonotype was counted only a few times. This sequence joins TRBV20-1 and TRBJ2-7; D unclear. Germline assignment: CDR1 DFQATT and CDR2 SNEGSKA (reference sequence). This CDR3 contains 14 residues. Trimming stripped 3 bases from V and 0 bases from J, with 12 bases between. In DNA form, the CDR3 reads TGCAGTGCTAGCGGACGAAAGAGCTCCTACGAGCAGTACTTC. Translating it yields CSASGRKSSYEQYF.

The chain has TRBV7-2 and TRBJ2-2, with TRBD2 matching 8 bases. The CDR3 spans 16 residues. CDR1 and CDR2 (germline): SGHTA, FQGNSA. Trimming at V came to 6 bases and at J to 4 bases, leaving 10 bases not matched to a gene. CDR3 nucleotide sequence: TGTGCCAGCAGTTACCGACCGCGGGAGGCCACCGGGGAGCTGTTTTTT. This translates into CASSYRPREATGELFF.

The table lists this clonotype with many counts. This chain joins TRBV19 and TRBJ1-5; possibly TRBD1 for D (5 bases). Germline CDR1 is LNHDA and CDR2 is SQIVND (reference sequence). V gave up 7 bases and J gave up 3 bases, with 10 bases separating them. CDR3 length: 13 amino acids. The DNA of the CDR3 is TGTGCCAGTAACCGGGACTTCAATCAGCCCCAGCATTTT. Translating gives CASNRDFNQPQHF.

Of note for this clonotype: A much larger clonotype is one base distant, so this may be a read error. Without the conserved terminal phenylalanine or tryptophan, this CDR3 likely stems from a read error. No DNA is shown, since the ends of the CDR3 on it are uncertain; the CDR3 is the one TCRdb lists. The V and J genes are TRBV12-3 or TRBV12-4 and TRBJ1-6; TRBD1 is the table's D call and was not checked against the DNA. With termini counted, the CDR3 has 13 amino acids. The CDR3 spells CASSLGPQDRGTL.

This clonotype appeared a single time. The genes are TRBV19 and TRBJ1-1; tentative D call: TRBD1 (6 bases). CDR1 LNHDA and CDR2 SQIVND come from the germline V gene (reference sequence). This CDR3 comprises 14 residues. Between the trimmed V and J ends, which lost 1 base and 7 bases, there was a span of 13 bases. CDR3 in amino acids: CASSIVGGRVEAFF. The CDR3 DNA reads TGTGCCAGTAGTATAGTTGGGGGGCGGGTTGAAGCTTTCTTT.

The chain links TRBV7-2 to TRBJ1-1, with 7 positions matching TRBD1. Germline V gene sequence: CDR1 SGHTA, CDR2 FQGNSA. The junction had 9 bases not matched to a gene; V was cut back by 6 bases and J by 5 bases. CDR3 length: 14 amino acids. For the CDR3, the DNA is TGTGCCAGCAGAGGGAGGACAGGTTGGACTGAAGCTTTCTTT. Translating it yields CASRGRTGWTEAFF.

Ten or more counts support this clonotype. The V and J genes are TRBV9 and TRBJ2-7; 10 positions match TRBD1. The V and J ends lost 3 bases and 3 bases, in that order; junction bases with no gene match: 6. The CDR3 covers 15 residues. The germline CDR1 and CDR2 sequences are SGDLS and YYNGEE. The chain's CDR3 is CASSALGTGDYEQYF. CDR3 DNA: TGTGCCAGCAGCGCCCTCGGGACAGGGGACTACGAGCAGTACTTC.

This clonotype was observed a few times. The chain carries TRBV5-4 and TRBJ2-2, with D possibly TRBD1 on 6 matching bases. This CDR3 is 15 amino acids long. Trimming took 2 bases from V and 2 from J, leaving 10 bases between them. CDR1 and CDR2 from the germline V gene are SGHNT and YYREEE (reference sequence). CDR3 nucleotide sequence: TGTGCCAGCAGCTTAGGACAGATCAACACCGGGGAGCTGTTTTTT. This sequence encodes CASSLGQINTGELFF.

This clonotype has only one observation. V is TRBV12-3 or TRBV12-4 and J is TRBJ1-2; D unclear. The CDR3 totals 8 residues. Trimming took off 7 bases at V and 8 bases at J, with 2 bases between the two ends. In DNA form, the CDR3 reads TGTGCCAGCACAGGCTACACCTTC. Amino acid sequence: CASTGYTF.

The chain has TRBV10-3 and TRBJ1-1; TRBD1 aligns across 8 bases. Per the germline V gene, CDR1 is ENHRY and CDR2 is SYGVKD. CDR3 length: 13 amino acids. The trim removed 10 bases at V and 3 bases at J, leaving 7 bases unmatched. CDR3 residues: CATRGTGDTEAFF. The CDR3 DNA reads TGTGCCACCCGAGGGACAGGAGACACTGAAGCTTTCTTT.

This clonotype was detected only a few times. The rearrangement uses TRBV6-5 and TRBJ1-5, with D unresolved. CDR1 is MNHEY, CDR2 SVGAGI, per germline. Trimming pared 7 bases from V and 6 bases from J, leaving 13 bases between. The length of the CDR3 is 13 residues. As DNA, the CDR3 is TGTGCCAGCATCCGACGAGATGGTCAGCCCCAGCATTTT. Residues: CASIRRDGQPQHF.

The chain is built from TRBV7-9 and TRBJ1-1, with a possible D match to TRBD1 (5 bases). CDR1 is SEHNR and CDR2 is FQNEAQ in the germline V gene (reference sequence). V lost 3 bases and J 4 bases, leaving 24 bases between the germline ends. The CDR3 totals 18 residues. The CDR3 nucleotides read TGTGCCAGCAGCTTTGGTCGTTTCGGGGGGGGACGGGGCACTGAAGCTTTCTTT. It translates to CASSFGRFGGGRGTEAFF.

This clonotype was recorded at least ten times. V and J are TRBV19 and TRBJ2-7; no firm D call. This CDR3 comprises 14 residues. Trimming pared 5 bases from V and 0 bases from J, leaving 11 bases between. Germline V gene lookup returns CDR1 LNHDA and CDR2 SQIVND (reference sequence). DNA of the CDR3: TGTGCCAGTAGTCTTACTCGTAGCTCCTACGAGCAGTACTTC. Translating gives CASSLTRSSYEQYF.

The chain uses TRBV19 and TRBJ1-5; D gene unclear. This CDR3 spans 15 amino acids. Germline values: CDR1 LNHDA, CDR2 SQIVND (reference sequence). V lost 5 bases to trimming and J lost 2 bases, with 13 bases between them. Here the CDR3 reads CASSYSIAGNQPQHF. The CDR3 DNA sequence: TGTGCCAGTAGTTATTCCATAGCGGGCAATCAGCCCCAGCATTTT.

The chain has TRBV12-3 or TRBV12-4 and TRBJ1-1, with a possible D match to TRBD1 (6 bases). CDR3 length: 15 residues. V lost 6 bases and J 0 bases, leaving 14 bases between the germline ends. The CDR3 nucleotides are TGTGCCAGCAGCCATACGGGGACACTGAACACTGAAGCTTTCTTT. Its translation: CASSHTGTLNTEAFF.